The sequence of this T cell receptor (beta chain) was determined in a study of post-analysis software for immune sequencing data. Unique-molecular-identifier-tagged TCR beta cDNA libraries were used. TCRdb re-analysed the PCR reads in MiXCR, keeping a single row per CDR3 protein. The data contain about 170,000 distinct CDR3 sequences, about 32% of them singletons. This clonotype appeared a few times. The antigen remains unidentified. Germline assignment: CDR1 DFQATT and CDR2 SNEGSKA (reference sequence). CDR3 length equals 14 residues. J was trimmed by 4 bases and V by 6 bases; bases with no gene match: 9. The study's findings and limits: Samples prepared in the same batch strongly co-clustered by F measure. Controls showed lower frequencies than patients for roughly 5 TRBV segments, and TRBV5-6, TRBV5-1 and TRBV20-1 were among these.

This TCR derives from a girl aged 5 to 17 with multiple sclerosis. The V gene is TRBV20-1, the J gene TRBJ2-1, with TRBD2 matching 7 bases. The material sequenced was blood. CDR3 bases: TGCAGTGCCGCCAATGTGGGAGGGTACAATGAGCAGTTCTTC. Translating it yields CSAANVGGYNEQFF.